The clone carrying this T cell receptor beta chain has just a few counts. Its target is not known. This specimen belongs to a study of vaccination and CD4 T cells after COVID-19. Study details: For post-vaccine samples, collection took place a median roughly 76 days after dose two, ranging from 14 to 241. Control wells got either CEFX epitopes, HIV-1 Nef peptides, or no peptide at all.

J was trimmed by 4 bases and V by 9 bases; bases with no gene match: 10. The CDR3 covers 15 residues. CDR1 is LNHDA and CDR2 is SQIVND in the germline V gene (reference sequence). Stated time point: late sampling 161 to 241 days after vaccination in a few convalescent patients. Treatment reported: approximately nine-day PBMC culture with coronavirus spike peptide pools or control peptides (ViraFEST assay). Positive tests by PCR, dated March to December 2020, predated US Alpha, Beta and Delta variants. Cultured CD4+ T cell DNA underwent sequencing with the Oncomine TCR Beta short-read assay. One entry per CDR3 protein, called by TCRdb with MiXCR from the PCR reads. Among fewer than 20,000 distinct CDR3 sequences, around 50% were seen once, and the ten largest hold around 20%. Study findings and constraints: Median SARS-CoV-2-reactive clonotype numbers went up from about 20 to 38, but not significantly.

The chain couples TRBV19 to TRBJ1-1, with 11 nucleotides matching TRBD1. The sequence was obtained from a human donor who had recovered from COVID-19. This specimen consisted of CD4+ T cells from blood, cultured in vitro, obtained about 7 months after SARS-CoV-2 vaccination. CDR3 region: CASTDRGPHPTEAFF. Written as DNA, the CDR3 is TGTGCCAGCACGGACAGGGGGCCGCACCCCACTGAAGCTTTCTTT.